What follows is one T cell receptor beta chain and its context. Its target is not known. Pooled in the analysis were second doses at about 4 or about 12 weeks. This specimen belongs to a study of T cell responses to AZD1222 COVID-19 vaccine. Findings and caveats of the study: Of spike-specific TCRs, nearly half reportedly target regions left unmutated in variants. Regions 160-218 and 743-854 held dominance among vaccine-associated CD4 TCRs, which spanned spike. Spike-specific TCRs gained breadth and depth after people received two AZD1222 doses.

CDR3 size: 17 residues. V trimming: 4 bases; J trimming: 0 bases; junction bases outside the gene matches: 11. CDR1 and CDR2 from the germline V gene are MDHEN and SYDVKM. Data came from immunoSEQ multiplex PCR; TCRdb stores just in-frame clones and leaves some out. The repertoire consists of some 130,000 clones, with about 90% occurring once and the leading ten covering around 3.5%. The receptor's source is an adult who received the AZD1222 COVID-19 vaccine. The chain employs TRBV28 and TRBJ2-7; 8 bases are a match to TRBD1. Sample: peripheral blood, taken 28 days after the second AZD1222 dose. In DNA form, the CDR3 reads TGTGCCAGCAGTTCCCCCAGGGGGCGGTTCATCTCCTACGAGCAGTACTTC. Translating it yields CASSSPRGRFISYEQYF.